The 7 T cell receptor beta chains reported below all come from one sample, sequenced in a study of shared clonotypes between healthy human individuals. Sequencing used immunoSEQ multiplex PCR; TCRdb keeps in-frame clones, though not all of them. Of about 1.5 million clones in the sample, around 98% are singletons; the top ten hold about 0.42%. The sample taken for sequencing was naive CD4+ T cells sorted from blood. The sample's subset: CD45RA+ positively selected. These receptors were obtained from a man aged 25 to 40 in good health.

The V and J genes are TRBV4-1 and TRBJ2-1; D remains unclear. Germline assignment: CDR1 MGHRA and CDR2 YSYEKL. V was pared by 5 bases and J by 10 bases, with 18 bases between. The CDR3 length is 14 residues. This CDR3 is CASSSSRVAKEQFF. CDR3 nucleotides: TGCGCCAGCAGCTCGAGCCGGGTCGCGAAGGAGCAGTTCTTC.

V and J are TRBV20-1 and TRBJ2-7; D is unclear. The germline CDR1 and CDR2 sequences are DFQATT and SNEGSKA (reference sequence). The CDR3 consists of 11 residues. Trimming pared 7 bases from V and 4 bases from J, leaving 11 bases between. The CDR3 loop reads CSGGALYEQYF. The CDR3 DNA reads as TGCAGTGGTGGAGCGTTGTACGAGCAGTACTTC.

This chain joins TRBV7-9 and TRBJ1-6; 10 nucleotides line up with TRBD1. Losses at the gene ends were 5 bases for V and 9 bases for J; bases not matched to a gene: 7. Germline CDR1 reads SEHNR; CDR2 reads FQNEAQ (reference sequence). This CDR3 comprises 15 residues. The CDR3 DNA reads TGTGCCAGCAGCCGATTGGGGACAGGGGCTTCACCCCTCCACTTT. Translated: CASSRLGTGASPLHF. Full variable domain (outside the CDR3, taken from reference TRBV7-9 and TRBJ1-6): DTGVSQNPRHKITKRGQNVTFRCDPISEHNRLYWYRQTLGQGPEFLTYFQNEAQLEKSRLLSDRFSAERPKGSFSTLEIQRTEQGDSAMYLCASSRLGTGASPLHFGNGTRLTVT.

To note about this clone: The sample has other DNA sequences that encode this CDR3 too. This chain uses TRBV5-1 with TRBJ2-1; TRBD2 matches 9 bases. With 0 bases clipped from V and 1 base from J, the junction kept 2 bases outside the gene matches. Germline CDR1 is SGHRS and CDR2 is YFSETQ. The CDR3 totals 16 residues. For the CDR3, the DNA is TGCGCCAGCAGCTTGGTTAGCGGGAGTTCCTACAATGAGCAGTTCTTC. Encoded protein: CASSLVSGSSYNEQFF. The variable domain in full, with the rest retrieved from reference TRBV5-1 and TRBJ2-1, is KAGVTQTPRYLIKTRGQQVTLSCSPISGHRSVSWYQQTPGQGLQFLFEYFSETQRNKGNFPGRFSGRQFSNSRSEMNVSTLELGDSALYLCASSLVSGSSYNEQFFGPGTRLTVL.

CDR3 nucleotides: TGTGCCAGCAGTTTATTGACTAGCGGGAGGTTCTACGAGCAGTACTTC. It encodes CASSLLTSGRFYEQYF. This chain joins TRBV27 and TRBJ2-7, with TRBD2 matching 13 bases. Per germline, CDR1 MNHEY and CDR2 SMNVEV (reference sequence). The CDR3 is 16 residues long. With 1 base clipped from V and 3 bases from J, the junction kept 3 bases outside the gene matches.

The CDR3 reads CASSGLRDRKSEQYF. The CDR3 nucleotides read TGTGCCAGCAGTGGATTAAGGGACAGGAAGTCTGAGCAGTACTTC. V gene TRBV28 combines with J gene TRBJ2-7; TRBD1 matches 8 bases. Unmatched junction bases numbered 13, after V lost 5 bases and J lost 7 bases. There are 15 residues in the CDR3. The germline V gene encodes CDR1 MDHEN and CDR2 SYDVKM.

The chain combines TRBV7-9 with TRBJ1-2, with a tentative D call TRBD1 (6 bases). V lost 4 bases to trimming and J lost 7 bases, with 13 bases between them. Germline-derived CDR1 and CDR2 are SEHNR and FQNEAQ (reference sequence). This CDR3 contains 13 residues. The CDR3 reads CASSSAGTLGYTF. CDR3 nucleotides: TGTGCCAGCAGCTCCGCTGGGACACTTGGCTACACCTTC.